The 21 T cell receptor beta chains presented below share a single source sample, sequenced in a study of blood T cell dynamics during melanoma immunotherapy. Sequenced by immunoSEQ multiplex PCR; TCRdb stores in-frame clones only, minus some. The sample yields more than 13,000 clones, about 90% seen once. Time point noted: week 3, after first cycle of checkpoint inhibitor. The sample was blood, taken from a patient treated with checkpoint blockade. The receptors shown here come from a human donor with melanoma.

The chain joins TRBV27 to TRBJ1-2, with D uncertain. The CDR3 covers 13 residues. Deletions cut 8 bases from V and 6 bases from J, with 16 bases between. Germline-derived CDR1 and CDR2 are MNHEY and SMNVEV (reference sequence). CDR3 region: CASGVTRRDGYTF. In DNA, the CDR3 is TGTGCCAGCGGAGTAACAAGGAGGGATGGCTACACCTTC.

The rearrangement uses TRBV7-9 and TRBJ2-7; a weak D match, TRBD2 (6 bases). Germline lookup yields CDR1 SEHNR and CDR2 FQNEAQ (reference sequence). V was clipped by 5 bases and J by 2 bases, with 13 bases between them. The CDR3 has 14 residues. The CDR3 loop reads CASSPIGRTYEQYF. CDR3 bases: TGTGCCAGCAGCCCTATAGGGAGGACCTACGAGCAGTACTTC.

The chain employs TRBV5-4 and TRBJ1-4; D might be TRBD1 (5 bases). Trimming took off 2 bases at V and 8 bases at J, with 10 bases between the two ends. The CDR3 length is 13 residues. CDR1 and CDR2 from the germline V gene are SGHNT and YYREEE (reference sequence). The CDR3 loop reads CASSFTGQEKLFF. CDR3 in DNA: TGTGCCAGCAGCTTTACGGGGCAGGAAAAACTGTTTTTT.

The chain carries TRBV7-9 and TRBJ2-3, with TRBD2 identical over 7 bases. Germline CDR1 SEHNR, CDR2 FQNEAQ (reference sequence). The CDR3 extends over 16 amino acids. V shed 5 bases and J 3 bases; nucleotides not matched to a gene: 11. The CDR3 loop is CASSRVVPGGTDTQYF. The DNA for the CDR3 is TGTGCCAGCAGCCGCGTTGTGCCGGGGGGAACAGATACGCAGTATTTT.

The genes are TRBV6-6 and TRBJ1-1; D unresolved. V dropped 3 bases and J dropped 11 bases, with 10 bases sitting between them. The length of the CDR3 is 11 residues. Germline CDR1 is MNHNY and CDR2 is SVGAGI (reference sequence). The CDR3 reads CASSYGENAFF. The CDR3 region has the DNA TGTGCCAGCAGTTATGGGGAGAATGCTTTCTTT.

In regard to this clone: The junction shows a germline mismatch at one end, possibly a read error. This rearrangement joins TRBV11-2 to TRBJ2-7, with 11 bases matching TRBD2. This CDR3 spans 14 amino acids. Germline V CDR1 and CDR2: SGHAT, FQNNGV. CDR3 sequence reads: CASSLYSGRAEQYF. The CDR3 nucleotides read TGTGCCAGCAGCTTATATAGCGGGAGGGCCGAGCAATACTTC.

The V call is TRBV19, the J call TRBJ1-1; D not resolved. From germline, CDR1 is LNHDA and CDR2 SQIVND (reference sequence). V dropped 1 base and J dropped 11 bases, with 11 bases sitting between them. CDR3 length equals 12 residues. In nucleotides, the CDR3 is TGTGCCAGTAGTATAGCTGGGGAAAAGGCTTTCTTT. Translated: CASSIAGEKAFF.

The chain uses TRBV11-2 and TRBJ1-3; D ambiguous. With 5 bases removed from V and 0 bases from J, the gap between germline ends came to 11 bases. The germline V gene encodes CDR1 SGHAT and CDR2 FQNNGV. This CDR3 is built from 15 residues. The CDR3 loop is CASSPLDYSGNTIYF. The CDR3 DNA follows: TGTGCCAGCAGCCCCCTGGACTACTCTGGAAACACCATATATTTT.

This chain connects TRBV12-5 to TRBJ2-7; the D call may be TRBD1 or TRBD2 (5 bases each). The CDR3 contains 13 residues. Germline V CDR1 and CDR2: LGHNT, FRNRAP. V gave up 6 bases and J gave up 4 bases, with 13 bases separating them. As DNA, the CDR3 is TGTGCTAGTGGCCTTGCTTGGGGGTACGAGCAGTACTTC. Protein product: CASGLAWGYEQYF.

The V gene is TRBV7-6, the J gene TRBJ2-3, with TRBD1 matching 10 bases. Trimming at V came to 2 bases and at J to 8 bases, leaving 7 bases not matched to a gene. The CDR3 loop spans 15 amino acids. CDR1 and CDR2 (germline): SGHVS, FNYEAQ. In DNA form, the CDR3 reads TGTGCCAGCAGCTTATATGGGACAGGGGAGTCTACGCAGTATTTT. Protein product: CASSLYGTGESTQYF.

This chain uses TRBV9 with TRBJ1-2; weak D call: TRBD1 (5 bases). V was cut by 0 bases and J by 4 bases, with 22 bases left in between. This CDR3 is built from 18 residues. Germline-derived CDR1 and CDR2 are SGDLS and YYNGEE. CDR3 in DNA: TGTGCCAGCAGCGTAGGCGTCAACAGGTCCCGAAGGGGCTATGGCTACACCTTC. Translated: CASSVGVNRSRRGYGYTF. The complete variable domain, with remaining parts taken from reference TRBV9 and TRBJ1-2, reads DSGVTQTPKHLITATGQRVTLRCSPRSGDLSVYWYQQSLDQGLQFLIQYYNGEERAKGNILERFSAQQFPDLHSELNLSSLELGDSALYFCASSVGVNRSRRGYGYTFGSGTRLTVV.

J is TRBJ2-5 and V is TRBV19; unclear D gene. Trimming shortened V by 3 bases and J by 4 bases, and 9 bases separated the two germline ends. CDR1 and CDR2 from the germline V gene are LNHDA and SQIVND (reference sequence). This CDR3 contains 13 residues. CDR3 sequence reads: CASSMWSRETQYF. CDR3 in DNA: TGTGCCAGTAGTATGTGGAGTCGAGAGACCCAGTACTTC.

The rearrangement uses TRBV2 and TRBJ1-3, with D uncertain. This CDR3 spans 14 amino acids. V was clipped by 7 bases and J by 2 bases, with 12 bases between them. Looked up from germline, CDR1 is SNHLY and CDR2 is FYNNEI. CDR3 nucleotide sequence: TGTGCCAGCACCCCCGGCGGCCCTGGAAACACCATATATTTT. Translation: CASTPGGPGNTIYF.

The V gene is TRBV29-1, the J gene TRBJ1-2, with a weak D call TRBD1 (5 bases). Between the trimmed V and J ends, which lost 6 bases and 5 bases, there was a span of 10 bases. The CDR3 covers 11 residues. Germline CDR1 reads SQVTM; CDR2 reads ANQGSEA. CDR3 protein: CSVGEVYGYTF. The CDR3 bases are TGCAGCGTGGGGGAAGTTTATGGCTACACCTTC. Complete variable domain (other parts from reference TRBV29-1 and TRBJ1-2): SAVISQKPSRDICQRGTSLTIQCQVDSQVTMMFWYRQQPGQSLTLIATANQGSEATYESGFVIDKFPISRPNLTFSTLTVSNMSPEDSSIYLCSVGEVYGYTFGSGTRLTVV.

This chain links TRBV18 with TRBJ2-7; possibly TRBD1 for D (5 bases). Germline CDR1 reads KGHSH; CDR2 reads LQKENI. CDR3 size: 13 residues. V shed 2 bases and J shed 2 bases, with 7 bases lying between them. CDR3 sequence: CASSPGAAYEQYF. The CDR3 DNA reads TGTGCCAGCTCACCAGGGGCAGCCTACGAGCAGTACTTC.

The V gene is TRBV5-1, the J gene TRBJ1-4; 7 bases are a match to TRBD1. Germline values: CDR1 SGHRS, CDR2 YFSETQ. Trimming cost V 4 bases and J 3 bases; bases outside gene matches: 9. This CDR3 is built from 16 residues. CDR3 sequence: CASSPGTGVANEKLFF. For the CDR3, the DNA is TGCGCCAGCAGCCCGGGAACAGGGGTGGCTAATGAAAAACTGTTTTTT.

V is TRBV19 and J is TRBJ1-4; 8 bases align to TRBD1. The germline CDR1 and CDR2 sequences are LNHDA and SQIVND (reference sequence). Unmatched junction bases numbered 12, after V lost 7 bases and J lost 8 bases. There are 15 residues in the CDR3. CDR3 in amino acids: CASNRGTGGREKLFF. As DNA, the CDR3 is TGTGCCAGTAACCGGGGTACAGGGGGTAGGGAAAAACTGTTTTTT.

The chain recombines TRBV11-3 with TRBJ2-3; 7 bases line up with TRBD2. V lost 5 bases to trimming and J lost 8 bases; unmatched junction nucleotides: 7. Per germline, CDR1 SGHNT and CDR2 YENEEA. The CDR3 contains 13 residues. The CDR3, as DNA: TGTGCCAGCAGCACGGGACTAACGGGTACGCAGTATTTT. Its translation: CASSTGLTGTQYF.

The chain joins TRBV30 to TRBJ1-2; unclear D gene. Germline CDR1 and CDR2: GTSNPN and SVGIG (reference sequence). Trimming removed 5 bases at V and 5 bases at J, with 18 bases between. The CDR3 length is 14 residues. CDR3 nucleotide sequence: TGTGCCTGGGCGCAGCGGAGTAAACTATATGGCTACACCTTC. Translation gives CAWAQRSKLYGYTF. The entire variable domain, with the rest obtained from reference TRBV30 and TRBJ1-2, is as follows: SQTIHQWPATLVQPVGSPLSLECTVEGTSNPNLYWYRQAAGRGLQLLFYSVGIGQISSEVPQNLSASRPQDRQFILSSKKLLLSDSGFYLCAWAQRSKLYGYTFGSGTRLTVV.

The chain has TRBV10-2 and TRBJ1-4, with unresolved D. CDR1 is WSHSY, CDR2 SAAADI, per germline. CDR3 size: 12 residues. The V gene lost 3 bases and the J gene lost 10 bases, with 9 bases spanning the gap. CDR3 loop: CASSEGAAKLFF. CDR3 nucleotides: TGCGCCAGCAGTGAAGGAGCAGCAAAACTGTTTTTT.

The CDR3, as DNA: TGCAGCGTTGATGGGGGGATGAACACTGAAGCTTTCTTT. This translates into CSVDGGMNTEAFF. The chain joins TRBV29-1 to TRBJ1-1, with D perhaps TRBD1 (5 bases). Germline V CDR1 and CDR2: SQVTM, ANQGSEA. This CDR3 comprises 13 residues. Trimming took off 3 bases at V and 0 bases at J, with 8 bases between the two ends.